The sample holds many counts of the clone carrying this T cell receptor (beta chain). As yet, its antigen is unknown. This sample was taken from a study of T cell clonality in common variable immunodeficiency. Study results and caveats: Common variable immunodeficiency TCR beta sequences reportedly had fewer deletions and N-nucleotide insertions. The cause of increased CVID clonality remains unclear without subpopulation sequencing. Compared with healthy controls, CVID subjects showed increased TCRbeta clonality, mostly in about a third.

Blood samples were heparinized, about 5 to 8 ml per donor. Clones were sequenced by immunoSEQ multiplex PCR, and TCRdb holds only the in-frame ones, with some missing. The data show about 34,000 clones, with none appearing a single time. The sample consisted of peripheral blood mononuclear cells. This receptor was obtained from a person aged 18 to 70 in good health.

CDR3: CASSGGAGNPHQPQHF. CDR3 DNA, as far as it was read: TGTGCCAGTAGTGGAGGTGCAGGGAATCCTCATCAGCCC. This chain links TRBV19 with TRBJ1-5; D perhaps matches TRBD1 (5 bases). The read comes to an end 3 residues before the CDR3 does, leaving the germline J gene to fill in the end. The germline V and J ends were trimmed by 5 bases and 5 bases, with 19 bases remaining between them. Germline lookup yields CDR1 LNHDA and CDR2 SQIVND (reference sequence). This CDR3 has 16 residues.